This T cell receptor beta chain was captured in a study of shared clonotypes between healthy human individuals. The method was immunoSEQ multiplex PCR; TCRdb's version includes in-frame clones alone and lacks a portion of them. In the table there are over a million clones, around 97% of which are singletons. Germline values: CDR1 MDHEN, CDR2 SYDVKM. The CDR3 runs to 16 residues. Trimming stripped 6 bases from V and 0 bases from J, with 18 bases between. The chain joins TRBV28 to TRBJ2-7; D possibly uses TRBD1 or TRBD2 (5 bases each). The specimen sequenced was naive CD4+ T cells sorted from blood. Subset described: CD45RA+ positively selected. The sequence came from a young man in good health. In nucleotides, the CDR3 is TGTGCCAGCAGACAACCATACCCAGGGAGCTCCTACGAGCAGTACTTC. Its translation is CASRQPYPGSSYEQYF.